The present TCR beta chain was sequenced within a study of OX40 agonist ivuxolimab in advanced cancers. Notes on the research overall: Ivuxolimab was an agonistic, fully human IgG2 monoclonal antibody directed against OX40 (CD134), a costimulatory receptor. The paper covers the monotherapy dose-escalation part of the phase I ivuxolimab trial, which included N ≈ 57 patients. In the dose-escalation cohort, more than 75% of patients were male, and the mean age was around 60 years, with a range of about 23 to 85. Prior anti-PD-1, anti-PD-L1 or anti-CTLA-4 therapy was permitted, and checkpoint inhibitors had been received by under 50% of dose-escalation patients. Partial responses occurred in three dose-escalation patients, of whom one had hepatocellular carcinoma and two had cutaneous melanoma. Of the roughly 54 dose-escalation patients, hepatocellular carcinoma was present in about 19, melanoma in approximately 15, renal cell carcinoma in 9 and head and neck cancer in 9. Intravenous ivuxolimab was administered to patients every 2 weeks at six dose levels: 0.01, 0.1, 0.3, 1.5, 3 and 10 mg/kg. Peripheral TCRbeta sequencing aimed to test whether ivuxolimab altered TCR sequence diversity and caused clonal T-cell expansion. Study-level results and caveats: In the 0.1-3.0 mg/kg groups, partial responders were among the patients with the lowest normalized peripheral clonal expansion, particularly in CD8+ T cells. After ivuxolimab, expanded clones were on average more numerous among CD8+ T cells than among CD4+ T cells. Antigen specificity was not determined for the clonally expanded peripheral T cells. At doses of 0.1 to 3.0 mg/kg, clonal expansion of both CD4+ and CD8+ T cells in blood was seen between baseline and week 6. Low levels of normalized T-cell clonal expansion were also seen in some patients who did not respond.

Patients with a history of autoimmune disease or receiving systemic immunosuppression were excluded from the trial. Peripheral blood for TCR sequencing was drawn from every dose cohort at baseline, at cycle 4 day 1 and at cycle 7 day 1. Samples were obtained from an open-label, multicenter, first-in-human phase I dose-escalation trial of ivuxolimab. Adults with locally advanced or metastatic head and neck squamous cell, hepatocellular, melanoma or renal cell carcinoma were enrolled in the trial. Before TCR sequencing, CD4+ T cells and CD8+ T cells were sorted from peripheral blood as separate populations. In the germline V gene, CDR1 corresponds to KGHSH and CDR2 to LQKENI. For this chain, trimming is 3 bases at the V end and 6 bases at the J end, and the number of junction bases without a gene match is 3. The CDR3 spans 14 residues, from the cysteine through the phenylalanine. The sequence is cut down to CDR3 DNA, 42 bases in frame from base 1.

Genomic DNA was isolated from the sorted cells so that the TCRbeta CDR3 region could be sequenced. The immunoSEQ Assay was used for sequencing of TCRbeta CDR3 regions. The clones in this table, taken by TCRdb from immuneACCESS, are in-frame only. Not every clone is retained; where verified, under half of the shortfall comes from an unresolved V gene, and the cause of the rest is unknown. Recorded for this sample are approximately 50,000 clones; 84% of them occurred a single time. Approximately 0.61% of the sample rests with the top ten. A word on this clone: The antigen it binds to is not known. Base-call qualities are not available, and no considerably larger clone is one nucleotide away.

This chain is built from TRBV18 and TRBJ1-5, with TRBD1 matching 9 junction bases. The TCR was taken from an adult with an advanced solid tumor such as melanoma, head and neck, liver or kidney cancer. Sequenced material: CD4+ or CD8+ T cells sorted from blood, taken in a trial of the OX40 agonist ivuxolimab. The bases are TGTGCCAGCTCACCGGGACAGGGTAGTCAGCCCCAGCATTTT. Its coded protein is CASSPGQGSQPQHF.